A single sample is the source of the 25 T cell receptor beta chains below, sequenced in a study of beta chain features in type 1 diabetes. The isolated RNA, all of it, was reverse transcribed, so expressed TCRB transcripts were what got sequenced. Only in-frame clones appear in the TCRdb table, and some are missing; sequencing was by immunoSEQ multiplex PCR. Of roughly 450,000 clones listed, more than 11% are singletons. The sample was naive CD4+ T cells from blood. Source of these receptors: a man aged 25-45 years in good health.

This clone was observed a handful of times. The chain couples TRBV7-9 to TRBJ2-1; no firm D call. CDR1 is SEHNR and CDR2 is FQNEAQ in the germline V gene (reference sequence). This CDR3 comprises 15 residues. Trimming left V 3 bases short and J 2 bases short, with 11 bases between. The CDR3, as DNA: TGTGCCAGCAGCTTTTCCTCCGAACCCTACAATGAGCAGTTCTTC. Residues: CASSFSSEPYNEQFF.

This clone occurred a few times. The chain uses TRBV9 and TRBJ2-1; 10 nucleotides match TRBD2. Germline values: CDR1 SGDLS, CDR2 YYNGEE. After removal of 4 bases from V and 8 bases from J, the junction contained 12 bases not matched to a gene. CDR3 length: 16 amino acids. The CDR3 DNA reads as TGTGCCAGCAGCTCCCGCAGGGCTAGCGGGAGCCATGAGCAGTTCTTC. Encoded protein: CASSSRRASGSHEQFF.

The chain employs TRBV29-1 and TRBJ1-1; 7 bases are a match to TRBD1. With 6 bases clipped from V and 2 bases from J, the junction kept 6 bases outside the gene matches. This CDR3 has 13 amino acids. CDR1 SQVTM and CDR2 ANQGSEA come from the germline V gene. CDR3 protein: CSVVDRLNTEAFF. CDR3 coding DNA: TGCAGCGTCGTGGACAGGCTTAACACTGAAGCTTTCTTT.

This clone has only a few counts. The J gene is TRBJ2-5, the V gene TRBV27; 7 bases map to TRBD2. V was clipped by 6 bases and J by 4 bases; unmatched bases: 14. The CDR3 is 16 residues long. Per the germline V gene, CDR1 is MNHEY and CDR2 is SMNVEV (reference sequence). In nucleotides, the CDR3 is TGTGCCAGCAGACCTCTTCGGGGGGACCAAGTAGAGACCCAGTACTTC. This encodes CASRPLRGDQVETQYF.

This clone was picked up a small number of times. This CDR3 is CASSLGQGTVTKNIQYF. For the CDR3, the DNA is TGTGCCAGCAGTTTAGGTCAGGGAACCGTAACCAAAAACATTCAGTACTTC. The rearrangement joins TRBV28 to TRBJ2-4; D may be TRBD1 (5 bases). The CDR3 runs to 17 residues. V was cut by 2 bases and J by 2 bases, with 16 bases left in between. Germline V gene lookup returns CDR1 MDHEN and CDR2 SYDVKM.

This clone was observed a few times. The chain couples TRBV30 to TRBJ2-4; 7 bases align to TRBD2. With V trimmed by 3 bases and J by 0 bases, 8 bases remained unmatched. The CDR3 runs to 16 residues. Germline V gene data show CDR1 as GTSNPN and CDR2 as SVGIG (reference sequence). CDR3 sequence (DNA): TGTGCCTGGAGCCTTGGACTAGTTATAGCCAAAAACATTCAGTACTTC. Protein product: CAWSLGLVIAKNIQYF. Combining the CDR3 with reference TRBV30 and TRBJ2-4 gives the whole variable domain SQTIHQWPATLVQPVGSPLSLECTVEGTSNPNLYWYRQAAGRGLQLLFYSVGIGQISSEVPQNLSASRPQDRQFILSSKKLLLSDSGFYLCAWSLGLVIAKNIQYFGAGTRLSVL.

This clone was recorded a few times. This sequence joins TRBV7-6 and TRBJ2-3, with 11 bases that match TRBD2. Germline V gives CDR1 SGHVS, CDR2 FNYEAQ. The CDR3 extends over 20 amino acids. Trimming at V came to 2 bases and at J to 0 bases, leaving 13 bases not matched to a gene. This CDR3 is CASSLRTNPGLAASTDTQYF. The CDR3 DNA reads as TGTGCCAGCAGCTTACGTACAAATCCGGGACTAGCGGCTAGCACAGATACGCAGTATTTT.

This clone was recorded a few times. The V and J genes are TRBV13 and TRBJ2-3; 14 bases fit TRBD2. The V gene's germline CDR1 is PRHDT and CDR2 FYEKMQ (reference sequence). Trimming took 3 bases from V and 4 from J; bases not matched to a gene: 0. The CDR3 loop spans 15 amino acids. CDR3 in DNA: TGTGCCAGCAGCTTGACTAGCGGGAGGGCAGATACGCAGTATTTT. It codes for CASSLTSGRADTQYF. Together with reference TRBV13 and TRBJ2-3, the CDR3 gives the full variable domain: AAGVIQSPRHLIKEKRETATLKCYPIPRHDTVYWYQQGPGQDPQFLISFYEKMQSDKGSIPDRFSAQQFSDYHSELNMSSLELGDSALYFCASSLTSGRADTQYFGPGTRLTVL.

This clone was recorded a few times. Other DNA sequences in this sample translate to the same CDR3. V and J are TRBV5-1 and TRBJ2-5, with 11 nucleotides matching TRBD1. In germline, CDR1 is SGHRS, CDR2 YFSETQ. V gave up 4 bases and J gave up 4 bases; unmatched junction bases: 3. The length of the CDR3 is 14 residues. The CDR3 nucleotides are TGCGCCAGCAGCCCGGGACAGGGGGGAGAGACCCAGTACTTC. Its translation: CASSPGQGGETQYF.

In its sample, this clone was seen a few times. This chain links TRBV10-3 with TRBJ2-6; D uncertain. The CDR3 spans 12 residues. V shed 10 bases and J shed 4 bases, with 8 bases lying between them. Germline V gives CDR1 ENHRY, CDR2 SYGVKD. The CDR3 DNA sequence: TGTGCCACCTTCTCCGGGGCCAACGTCCTGACTTTC. Residues: CATFSGANVLTF.

The CDR3 nucleotides read TGTGCCAGCAGCGAGGGACAACGACAAGAGACCCAGTACTTC. Translating it yields CASSEGQRQETQYF. This chain links TRBV5-4 with TRBJ2-5; perhaps TRBD1 as D (6 bases). Per the germline V gene, CDR1 is SGHNT and CDR2 is YYREEE (reference sequence). V lost 4 bases and J 2 bases, leaving 12 bases between the germline ends. This CDR3 comprises 14 residues.

The chain uses TRBV30 and TRBJ1-2; possibly TRBD1 for D (6 bases). CDR1 GTSNPN and CDR2 SVGIG come from the germline V gene (reference sequence). Between the trimmed V and J ends, which lost 3 bases and 4 bases, there was a span of 9 bases. This CDR3 is 12 amino acids long. The DNA of the CDR3 is TGTGCCTGGAGCGGGGGCCGCTATGGCTACACCTTC. It encodes CAWSGGRYGYTF.

The rearrangement links TRBV12-5 to TRBJ2-2; TRBD2 aligns across 8 bases. This CDR3 has 16 residues. V was clipped by 5 bases and J by 4 bases; unmatched bases: 9. Germline V lookup: CDR1 LGHNT, CDR2 FRNRAP. The CDR3: CASGIPSGGSTGELFF. The DNA for the CDR3 is TGTGCTAGTGGTATCCCTTCGGGAGGGTCCACCGGGGAGCTGTTTTTT.

Turning to this clone: Mismatch with germline at one junction end may stem from a read error. The chain is built from TRBV2 and TRBJ2-2, with D unresolved. The germline CDR1 and CDR2 sequences are SNHLY and FYNNEI. The CDR3 is made up of 12 amino acids. This chain's CDR3 is CAGSMNTGELFF. The CDR3 bases are TGTGCCGGCAGCATGAACACCGGGGAGCTGTTTTTT.

This clone was detected a few times. This rearrangement joins TRBV14 to TRBJ1-1; 9 positions match TRBD1. Germline V CDR1 and CDR2: SGHDN, FVKESK. The trim removed 4 bases at V and 3 bases at J, leaving 6 bases unmatched. CDR3 length: 15 amino acids. CDR3 sequence (DNA): TGTGCCAGCAGCCTACCCGGGACAGGGCACACTGAAGCTTTCTTT. It is translated as CASSLPGTGHTEAFF.

This chain connects TRBV25-1 to TRBJ2-2; D assignment may be TRBD1 or TRBD2 (6 bases each). Germline CDR1 MGHDK, CDR2 SYGVNS. Trimming removed 1 base from V and 11 bases from J, with 14 bases in between. The CDR3 length is 14 residues. The CDR3 loop reads CASSEWNGGLELFF. The CDR3 DNA is TGTGCCAGCAGTGAATGGAACGGGGGCCTAGAGCTGTTTTTT.

This clone was counted between two and nine times. The rearrangement links TRBV5-4 to TRBJ2-1; 9 bases align to TRBD1. After removal of 6 bases from V and 3 bases from J, the junction contained 7 bases not matched to a gene. The CDR3 is made up of 15 amino acids. The V gene's germline CDR1 is SGHNT and CDR2 YYREEE (reference sequence). The CDR3 coding sequence is TGTGCCAGCACCACGGGACAGGGTAACTACAATGAGCAGTTCTTC. Translated: CASTTGQGNYNEQFF.

This clone appeared a few times. The rearrangement links TRBV9 to TRBJ2-6; D is ambiguous. This CDR3 has 15 residues. The V end lost 7 bases, the J end lost 3 bases, and 14 bases lay between the germline ends. In germline, CDR1 is SGDLS, CDR2 YYNGEE. The CDR3 nucleotides read TGTGCCAGCGCGATTAGCTGGCATGGGGCCAACGTCCTGACTTTC. This codes for CASAISWHGANVLTF.

The chain carries TRBV16 and TRBJ1-5, with D maybe TRBD1 (6 bases). Between the trimmed V and J ends, which lost 5 bases and 6 bases, there was a span of 14 bases. This CDR3 is 14 amino acids long. Germline loops: CDR1 KGHSY, CDR2 FQNENV. The CDR3 reads CASSATGFGQPQHF. CDR3 coding DNA: TGTGCCAGCAGCGCTACAGGGTTCGGTCAGCCCCAGCATTTT.

A few counts support this clone. The chain uses TRBV4-2 and TRBJ2-3; D remains ambiguous. CDR3 length equals 14 residues. The V gene's germline CDR1 is LGHNA and CDR2 YNFKEQ. V lost 5 bases and J lost 5, with 14 bases in between. CDR3: CASSSGSVRDTQYF. CDR3 DNA sequence: TGTGCCAGCAGCTCCGGATCAGTCAGAGATACGCAGTATTTT.

This clone was observed a handful of times. The chain combines TRBV13 with TRBJ2-5, with 7 bases identical to TRBD1. CDR1 and CDR2 from the germline V gene are PRHDT and FYEKMQ (reference sequence). The V segment lost 0 bases and the J segment 2 bases; nucleotides outside the gene matches: 0. This CDR3 has 14 residues. The CDR3 DNA reads as TGTGCCAGCAGCTTAGGGGACAGGCAAGAGACCCAGTACTTC. Encoded protein: CASSLGDRQETQYF.

V is TRBV2 and J is TRBJ2-2; 13 bases are shared with TRBD2. Germline V gene sequence: CDR1 SNHLY, CDR2 FYNNEI. V shed 5 bases, J shed 6 bases, and the junction held 3 bases outside the gene matches. The CDR3 spans 15 residues. CDR3 coding DNA: TGTGCCAGCAGTTGGACTAGCGGGAGCCCCGGGGAGCTGTTTTTT. This codes for CASSWTSGSPGELFF.

The chain has TRBV5-1 and TRBJ1-2, with no clear D. CDR3 length: 11 amino acids. CDR1 is SGHRS, CDR2 YFSETQ, per germline. Trimming left V 4 bases short and J 3 bases short, with 4 bases between. CDR3: CASSRDYGYTF. CDR3 nucleotides: TGCGCCAGCAGCAGGGACTATGGCTACACCTTC. The variable domain in full, with the rest retrieved from reference TRBV5-1 and TRBJ1-2, is KAGVTQTPRYLIKTRGQQVTLSCSPISGHRSVSWYQQTPGQGLQFLFEYFSETQRNKGNFPGRFSGRQFSNSRSEMNVSTLELGDSALYLCASSRDYGYTFGSGTRLTVV.

This clone appeared a few times. V and J are TRBV7-2 and TRBJ1-2; no definite D call. This CDR3 region has 15 residues. Between the trimmed V and J ends, which lost 0 bases and 0 bases, there was a span of 8 bases. Germline V gene data show CDR1 as SGHTA and CDR2 as FQGNSA. The CDR3 bases are TGTGCCAGCAGCTTAGCGAACAGTCCTAACTATGGCTACACCTTC. Translating gives CASSLANSPNYGYTF.

This clone was seen more than once but under ten times. The V gene is TRBV18, the J gene TRBJ2-7; tentative D call: TRBD1 (6 bases). CDR1 and CDR2 from the germline V gene are KGHSH and LQKENI. V shed 3 bases and J shed 3 bases, with 9 bases lying between them. The length of the CDR3 is 13 residues. The CDR3 DNA reads as TGTGCCAGCTCACCGGACAGAAACTACGAGCAGTACTTC. Protein sequence: CASSPDRNYEQYF. The full variable domain, rest sourced from reference TRBV18 and TRBJ2-7, is NAGVMQNPRHLVRRRGQEARLRCSPMKGHSHVYWYRQLPEEGLKFMVYLQKENIIDESGMPKERFSAEFPKEGPSILRIQQVVRGDSAAYFCASSPDRNYEQYFGPGTRLTVT.